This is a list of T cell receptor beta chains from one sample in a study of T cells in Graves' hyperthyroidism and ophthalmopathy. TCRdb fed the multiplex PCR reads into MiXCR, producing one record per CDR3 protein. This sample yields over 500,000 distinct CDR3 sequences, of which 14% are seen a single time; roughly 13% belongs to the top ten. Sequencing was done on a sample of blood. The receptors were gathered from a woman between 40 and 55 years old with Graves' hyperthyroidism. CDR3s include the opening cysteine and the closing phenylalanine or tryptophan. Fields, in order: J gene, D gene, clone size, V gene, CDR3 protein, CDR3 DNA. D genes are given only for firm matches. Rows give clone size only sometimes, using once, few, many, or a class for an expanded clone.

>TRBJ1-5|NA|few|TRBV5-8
CASSFSVGRSNQPQHF
TGTGCCAGCAGTTTTAGTGTTGGTCGCAGCAATCAGCCCCAGCATTTT
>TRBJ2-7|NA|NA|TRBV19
CASSMKATYEQYF
TGTGCCAGTAGTATGAAAGCTACCTACGAGCAGTACTTC
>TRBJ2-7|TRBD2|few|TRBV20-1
CSARTIGTRGPYSLYKQYF
TGCAGTGCCAGGACTATCGGGACTAGAGGACCGTACTCGCTTTACAAGCAGTACTTC
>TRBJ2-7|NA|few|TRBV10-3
CAISHSSYEQYF
TGTGCCATCTCCCACAGTTCCTACGAGCAGTACTTC
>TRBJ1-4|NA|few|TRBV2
CASSSSSGTNEELFF
TGTGCCAGCAGTTCGTCCAGTGGGACTAATGAGGAACTGTTTTTT
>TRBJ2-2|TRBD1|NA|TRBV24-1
CATSDLPGQGDTGELFF
TGTGCCACCAGTGATTTGCCGGGACAGGGGGACACCGGGGAGCTGTTTTTT
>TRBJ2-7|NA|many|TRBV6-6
CASSYSRGTQTYEQYF
TGTGCCAGCAGTTACTCCCGCGGGACCCAGACCTACGAGCAGTACTTC
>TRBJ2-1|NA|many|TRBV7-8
CASSQLVHEQFF
TGTGCCAGCAGCCAGCTTGTTCATGAGCAGTTCTTC
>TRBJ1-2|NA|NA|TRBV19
CASTSNYGYTF
TGTGCCTCCACCTCTAACTATGGCTACACCTTC
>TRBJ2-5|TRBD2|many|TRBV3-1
CASSHSGRNLETQYF
TGTGCCAGCAGCCATAGCGGGAGGAATCTAGAGACCCAGTACTTC
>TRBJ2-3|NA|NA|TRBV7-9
CASSTNRVKGTDTQYF
TGTGCCAGCAGTACCAACAGGGTTAAGGGCACAGATACGCAGTATTTT
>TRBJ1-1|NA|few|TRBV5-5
CASSLGDGAEAFF
TGTGCCAGCAGCTTGGGGGACGGGGCTGAAGCTTTCTTT
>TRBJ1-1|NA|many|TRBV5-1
CASSKDTDHPEAFF
TGCGCCAGCAGCAAGGACACGGACCACCCAGAAGCTTTCTTT
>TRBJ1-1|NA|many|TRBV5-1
CASSRGPALGTEAFF
TGCGCCAGCAGCCGGGGGCCGGCGCTCGGGACTGAAGCTTTCTTT
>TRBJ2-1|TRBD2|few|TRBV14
CASSHRTSGASYNEQFF
TGTGCCAGCAGCCACCGGACTAGCGGGGCCTCCTACAATGAGCAGTTCTTC
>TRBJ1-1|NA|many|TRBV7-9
CASSSALGNTEAFF
TGTGCCAGCAGCTCCGCTCTGGGGAACACTGAAGCTTTCTTT
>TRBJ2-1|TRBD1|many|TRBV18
CASSTSLGTGGDEQFF
TGTGCCAGCTCAACCAGCCTCGGGACAGGGGGCGATGAGCAGTTCTTC
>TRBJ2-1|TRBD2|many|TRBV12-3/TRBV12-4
CASSFSGGGNEQFF
TGTGCCAGCAGTTTTTCTGGGGGGGGCAATGAGCAGTTCTTC
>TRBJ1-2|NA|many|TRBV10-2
CASSESVYRQPNYGYTF
TGCGCCAGCAGTGAGTCCGTGTATAGGCAACCGAACTATGGCTACACCTTC
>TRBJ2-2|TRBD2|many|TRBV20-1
CSARGSGSSPGELFF
TGCAGTGCTAGAGGGAGCGGGAGTAGCCCCGGGGAGCTGTTTTTT
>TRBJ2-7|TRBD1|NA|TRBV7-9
CASSSTDRGQEQYF
TGTGCCAGCAGCTCCACGGACAGGGGGCAGGAGCAGTACTTC
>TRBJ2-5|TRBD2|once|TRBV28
CASSWAPAGVETQYF
TGTGCCAGCAGTTGGGCTCCAGCGGGAGTAGAGACCCAGTACTTC
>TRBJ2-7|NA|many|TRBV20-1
CSARALSGTYEQYF
TGCAGTGCTAGAGCTTTGTCGGGGACCTACGAGCAGTACTTC
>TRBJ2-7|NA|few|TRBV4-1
CASSQDLFRGGEQYF
TGCGCCAGCAGCCAAGATCTATTCAGGGGAGGAGAGCAGTACTTC
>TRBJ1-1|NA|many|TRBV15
CATSRVPAPRGRTEAFF
TGTGCCACCAGCAGAGTCCCAGCCCCTCGGGGTCGCACTGAAGCTTTCTTT